These 3 T cell receptor beta chains share one sample of origin, sequenced in a study of T cell responses to AZD1222 COVID-19 vaccine. Measured with immunoSEQ multiplex PCR; TCRdb has only the in-frame clones, and not every one. The table includes 150,000 to 200,000 clones, roughly 91% detected once. The starting material was peripheral blood, obtained on day 0 of AZD1222 vaccination. These receptors were obtained from an adult in good health.

In DNA, the CDR3 is TGCGCCAGCAGCTTGATCGGGGTGGCGGGGTCCGGGGAGCTGTTTTTT. The encoded protein is CASSLIGVAGSGELFF. J is TRBJ2-2 and V is TRBV5-1, with D possibly TRBD2 on 6 matching bases. The CDR3 runs 16 residues. In germline, CDR1 is SGHRS, CDR2 YFSETQ. Trimming pared 1 base from V and 6 bases from J, leaving 16 bases between.

The chain joins TRBV18 to TRBJ1-5; D not certain. This CDR3 region has 16 residues. V lost 6 bases to trimming and J lost 0 bases, with 15 bases between them. CDR1 is KGHSH, CDR2 LQKENI, per germline. This CDR3 reads CASSTSTPGSNQPQHF. The CDR3 DNA follows: TGTGCCAGCTCCACGTCGACCCCTGGTAGCAATCAGCCCCAGCATTTT.

This chain joins TRBV5-4 and TRBJ2-7, with D perhaps matching TRBD2 (5 bases). V shed 3 bases and J shed 6 bases, with 13 bases lying between them. Germline V gene data show CDR1 as SGHNT and CDR2 as YYREEE (reference sequence). The CDR3 runs 13 residues. CDR3 protein: CASSSLGSGEQYF. DNA for the CDR3: TGTGCCAGCAGCTCTTTAGGGAGTGGCGAGCAGTACTTC.